The T cell receptor beta chain under discussion was sequenced for a study of identifying expanded T cells in peripheral blood. Collection occurred without any documented infections or immune events in donors. A remark on this clone: The antigen is undetermined.

The study, taken as a whole, reports: Clone count variance between roughly two-week samples rose with total template count. Differentially abundant clones: around 1.1 between replicates, approximately 16 at 2 to 3 weeks, under 25 at four.

Trimming removed 0 bases from V and 8 bases from J; junction bases left unmatched: 7. This CDR3 is 16 amino acids long. Germline assignment: CDR1 MNHNS and CDR2 SASEGT. Sequenced by immunoSEQ multiplex PCR; TCRdb stores in-frame clones only, minus some. The repertoire holds 70,000 to 95,000 clones, with roughly 86% as singletons. The sequenced material came from blood. This receptor was taken from a person between 18 and 70 years old in good health. V and J are TRBV6-1 and TRBJ1-4, with 9 bases that match TRBD1. This chain's CDR3 is CASSEATGTGREKLFF. The CDR3 coding sequence is TGTGCCAGCAGTGAAGCAACCGGGACAGGGCGGGAAAAACTGTTTTTT.